This T cell receptor (beta chain) was captured in a study of shared clonotypes between healthy human individuals. Findings of the study overall: Relative to clonotypes present in all four donors, those not shared had lower generation probabilities. It was observed that roughly 5% of naive CD4 clonotypes were shared across a handful of donors.

In the case of this clone: Its antigen is currently unknown. The same CDR3 arises from other DNA sequences in this sample as well.

Germline V gene lookup returns CDR1 SGHTA and CDR2 FQGNSA. There are 13 residues in the CDR3. V gave up 3 bases and J gave up 2 bases, with 7 bases separating them. Sequenced by immunoSEQ multiplex PCR; TCRdb stores in-frame clones only, minus some. The sample shows 2 million to 2.5 million clones, approximately 94% of them seen only once. The sequenced sample consisted of naive CD4+ T cells sorted from blood. Subset denoted: CD45RA+ positively selected. The V call is TRBV7-2, the J call TRBJ1-2, with D perhaps matching TRBD1 (5 bases). This clonotype was obtained from a man aged 18 to 30 in good health. The CDR3 DNA follows: TGTGCCAGCAGCTTTAGACAGAACTATGGCTACACCTTC. It encodes CASSFRQNYGYTF.